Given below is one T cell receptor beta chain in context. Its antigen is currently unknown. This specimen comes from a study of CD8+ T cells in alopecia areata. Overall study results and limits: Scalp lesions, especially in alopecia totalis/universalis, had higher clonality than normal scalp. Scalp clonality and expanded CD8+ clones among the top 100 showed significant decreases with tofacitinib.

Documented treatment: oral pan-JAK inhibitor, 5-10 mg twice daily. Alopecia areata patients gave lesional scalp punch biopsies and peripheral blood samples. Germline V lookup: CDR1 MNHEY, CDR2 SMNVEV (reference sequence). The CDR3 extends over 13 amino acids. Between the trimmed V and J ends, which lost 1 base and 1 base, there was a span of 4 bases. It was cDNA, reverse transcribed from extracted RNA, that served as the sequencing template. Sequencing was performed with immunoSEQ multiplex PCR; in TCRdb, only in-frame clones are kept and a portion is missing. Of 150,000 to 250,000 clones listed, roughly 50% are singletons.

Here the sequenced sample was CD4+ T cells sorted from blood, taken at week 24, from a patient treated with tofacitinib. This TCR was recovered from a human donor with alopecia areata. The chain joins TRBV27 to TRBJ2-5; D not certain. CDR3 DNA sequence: TGTGCCAGCAGTTTATTCATCCAAGAGACCCAGTACTTC. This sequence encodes CASSLFIQETQYF.